These 20 T cell receptor beta chains came from one sample sequenced in a study of PD-1 blockade in classical Hodgkin lymphoma. The repertoire was sequenced with immunoSEQ multiplex PCR; TCRdb's copy has only in-frame clones and lacks some. Of 80,000 to 100,000 clones listed, around 81% are singletons. Relapse after autologous stem cell transplantation occurred in every patient, and brentuximab vedotin exposure varied. This sample comprised peripheral blood mononuclear cells (PBMCs), obtained before the second cycle of nivolumab. The receptors originated from a human donor with classical Hodgkin lymphoma.

This clone was recorded a few times. CDR3 bases: TGTGCCAGCTCACCTGGGGGACTACCCGATGAGCAGTTCTTC. As protein: CASSPGGLPDEQFF. The rearrangement links TRBV18 to TRBJ2-1; TRBD2 agrees at 7 bases. The CDR3 loop spans 14 amino acids. After removal of 3 bases from V and 8 bases from J, the junction contained 7 bases not matched to a gene. Looked up from germline, CDR1 is KGHSH and CDR2 is LQKENI.

This clone was seen only a few times. The V and J genes are TRBV9 and TRBJ1-2; 8 bases fit TRBD1. The V gene's germline CDR1 is SGDLS and CDR2 YYNGEE. The CDR3 is 13 residues long. V trimming: 3 bases; J trimming: 7 bases; junction bases outside the gene matches: 5. The CDR3 DNA reads as TGTGCCAGCAGCGCAGGGGGCGTTGGTGGCTACACCTTC. It codes for CASSAGGVGGYTF.

This chain joins TRBV5-4 and TRBJ1-1; 8 nucleotides align to TRBD1. Trimming took 3 bases from V and 3 from J; bases not matched to a gene: 10. Germline values: CDR1 SGHNT, CDR2 YYREEE (reference sequence). This CDR3 has 16 amino acids. The CDR3 here is CASSSGGAGGHTEAFF. In nucleotides, the CDR3 is TGTGCCAGCAGCTCGGGGGGGGCAGGGGGCCACACTGAAGCTTTCTTT.

V is TRBV5-8 and J is TRBJ1-5; 9 bases map to TRBD1. The CDR3 contains 15 residues. After removal of 4 bases from V and 2 bases from J, the junction contained 4 bases not matched to a gene. Per germline, CDR1 SGHTS and CDR2 YDEGEE. CDR3 nucleotide sequence: TGTGCCAGCAGCCCCTGGGACAGGGGCAATCAGCCCCAGCATTTT. Its protein is CASSPWDRGNQPQHF.

The chain uses TRBV9 and TRBJ2-1, with D possibly TRBD2 on 6 matching bases. The CDR3 sequence is 13 residues long. Trimming took off 3 bases at V and 8 bases at J, with 12 bases between the two ends. Germline V gene lookup returns CDR1 SGDLS and CDR2 YYNGEE. The CDR3 DNA sequence: TGTGCCAGCAGCGGTCTAGCGACCGATGAGCAGTTCTTC. It is translated as CASSGLATDEQFF.

This clone was seen a handful of times. The chain has TRBV28 and TRBJ1-1; D is ambiguous. Looked up from germline, CDR1 is MDHEN and CDR2 is SYDVKM. This CDR3 is built from 11 residues. The V end was cut by 5 bases, the J end by 4 bases, with 5 bases between. The CDR3 DNA reads TGTGCCAGCAGTCGGACCACTGAAGCTTTCTTT. It codes for CASSRTTEAFF.

The chain uses TRBV11-3 and TRBJ2-1; D is ambiguous. The CDR3 is 16 residues long. Germline CDR1 SGHNT, CDR2 YENEEA. Trimming removed 0 bases at V and 2 bases at J, with 11 bases between. The CDR3 DNA reads TGTGCCAGCAGCTTAGAGGGTTGGGTACCCTACAATGAGCAGTTCTTC. It is translated as CASSLEGWVPYNEQFF.

The CDR3 protein is CASSQEDRSNEKLFF. For the CDR3, the DNA is TGCGCCAGCAGCCAAGAGGACAGATCTAATGAAAAACTGTTTTTT. The gene calls are TRBV4-1 and TRBJ1-4, with D maybe TRBD1 (6 bases). Germline loops: CDR1 MGHRA, CDR2 YSYEKL. V lost 0 bases and J 3 bases, leaving 8 bases between the germline ends. The CDR3 runs 15 residues.

The chain uses TRBV5-6 and TRBJ1-3, with D perhaps matching TRBD1 (6 bases). This CDR3 has 15 residues. Germline V gene sequence: CDR1 SGHDT, CDR2 YYEEEE. Trimming pared 3 bases from V and 2 bases from J, leaving 12 bases between. The CDR3 region is CASSSQGRAGNTIYF. The CDR3 DNA sequence: TGTGCCAGCAGCTCCCAGGGGCGGGCTGGAAACACCATATATTTT.

This sequence joins TRBV2 and TRBJ1-1; D is perhaps TRBD1 (5 bases). V was cut by 5 bases and J by 0 bases, with 13 bases left in between. Germline CDR1 is SNHLY and CDR2 is FYNNEI. The CDR3 has 15 residues. The CDR3 DNA reads as TGTGCCAGCAGTACCCCCGGGACGGTGAACACTGAAGCTTTCTTT. Protein sequence: CASSTPGTVNTEAFF. The entire variable domain, with the rest obtained from reference TRBV2 and TRBJ1-1, is as follows: EPEVTQTPSHQVTQMGQEVILRCVPISNHLYFYWYRQILGQKVEFLVSFYNNEISEKSEIFDDQFSVERPDGSNFTLKIRSTKLEDSAMYFCASSTPGTVNTEAFFGQGTRLTVV.

The chain joins TRBV6-5 to TRBJ1-2, with no clear D. The germline CDR1 and CDR2 sequences are MNHEY and SVGAGI. The ends were cut back, 7 bases at V and 3 bases at J, with 6 bases in the middle. This CDR3 contains 11 residues. CDR3 sequence: CASIRDYGYTF. The CDR3 bases are TGTGCCAGCATTCGGGACTATGGCTACACCTTC.

This clone has more than one count but fewer than ten. The rearrangement uses TRBV6-1 and TRBJ2-7, with D maybe TRBD1 (6 bases). Germline CDR1 reads MNHNS; CDR2 reads SASEGT. The CDR3 loop spans 13 amino acids. Trimming removed 10 bases at V and 4 bases at J, with 17 bases between. CDR3 region: CANSRGTTYEQYF. The CDR3 DNA is TGTGCCAACTCAAGGGGGACAACATACGAGCAGTACTTC.

The chain links TRBV2 to TRBJ2-7, with D perhaps matching TRBD2 (6 bases). V was clipped by 1 base and J by 6 bases, with 13 bases between them. The CDR3 sequence is 14 residues long. Germline-derived CDR1 and CDR2 are SNHLY and FYNNEI. The CDR3 region is CASSEVGGPGEQYF. DNA of the CDR3: TGTGCCAGCAGTGAAGTGGGAGGTCCGGGCGAGCAGTACTTC. The entire variable domain, with the rest obtained from reference TRBV2 and TRBJ2-7, is as follows: EPEVTQTPSHQVTQMGQEVILRCVPISNHLYFYWYRQILGQKVEFLVSFYNNEISEKSEIFDDQFSVERPDGSNFTLKIRSTKLEDSAMYFCASSEVGGPGEQYFGPGTRLTVT.

The V gene is TRBV9, the J gene TRBJ2-3; D gene unclear. The germline CDR1 and CDR2 sequences are SGDLS and YYNGEE. The CDR3 has 12 residues. Between the trimmed V and J ends, which lost 2 bases and 6 bases, there was a span of 7 bases. CDR3 nucleotides: TGTGCCAGCAGCGTGACCGACGATACGCAGTATTTT. Translation gives CASSVTDDTQYF.

The CDR3 nucleotides read TGTGCCAGCAGCCCCCTGGGTGGGGCGAACACCGGGGAGCTGTTTTTT. This translates into CASSPLGGANTGELFF. V usage is TRBV7-6 and J usage is TRBJ2-2, with D unresolved. The germline V gene encodes CDR1 SGHVS and CDR2 FNYEAQ. V shed 5 bases and J shed 0 bases, with 13 bases lying between them. The CDR3 extends over 16 amino acids.

The V gene is TRBV7-9, the J gene TRBJ1-1; tentatively, D is TRBD1 (5 bases). Germline V gene lookup returns CDR1 SEHNR and CDR2 FQNEAQ (reference sequence). V lost 5 bases, J lost 3 bases, and 13 bases lay in between. The CDR3 has 14 residues. The CDR3 DNA is TGTGCCAGCAGCCCGTTGGGGGGATACACTGAAGCTTTCTTT. It specifies CASSPLGGYTEAFF.

V usage is TRBV9 and J usage is TRBJ1-1; 9 bases map to TRBD1. Germline trimming cut 4 bases from V and 0 bases from J; bases unmatched to any gene: 10. Germline V gene lookup returns CDR1 SGDLS and CDR2 YYNGEE. This CDR3 comprises 17 residues. In nucleotides, the CDR3 is TGTGCCAGCAGCCCGCGGGACAGGGTTGGTTTGAACACTGAAGCTTTCTTT. Its protein is CASSPRDRVGLNTEAFF.

This chain connects TRBV5-6 to TRBJ1-4; tentative D call: TRBD1 (5 bases). CDR3 length: 13 amino acids. CDR1 is SGHDT, CDR2 YYEEEE, per germline. Trimming took off 4 bases at V and 8 bases at J, with 12 bases between the two ends. The CDR3 spells CASSVGTTEKLFF. Here the CDR3 DNA reads TGTGCCAGCAGCGTTGGGACGACGGAAAAACTGTTTTTT.

The chain couples TRBV29-1 to TRBJ2-5, with TRBD1 matching 8 bases. The CDR3 is 12 residues long. Per the germline V gene, CDR1 is SQVTM and CDR2 is ANQGSEA. Unmatched junction bases numbered 6, after V lost 6 bases and J lost 6 bases. The CDR3 region has the DNA TGCAGCGTCGGGACAGGCATTCAGACCCAGTACTTC. Translation: CSVGTGIQTQYF.

This clone was observed a handful of times. The J gene is TRBJ2-2, the V gene TRBV10-3, with D hard to call. The CDR3 has 11 amino acids. The V and J ends lost 4 bases and 7 bases respectively, with 4 bases between them. Germline V gene lookup returns CDR1 ENHRY and CDR2 SYGVKD. The CDR3 here is CAISGGGELFF. The CDR3 DNA reads TGTGCCATCAGTGGGGGCGGGGAGCTGTTTTTT.